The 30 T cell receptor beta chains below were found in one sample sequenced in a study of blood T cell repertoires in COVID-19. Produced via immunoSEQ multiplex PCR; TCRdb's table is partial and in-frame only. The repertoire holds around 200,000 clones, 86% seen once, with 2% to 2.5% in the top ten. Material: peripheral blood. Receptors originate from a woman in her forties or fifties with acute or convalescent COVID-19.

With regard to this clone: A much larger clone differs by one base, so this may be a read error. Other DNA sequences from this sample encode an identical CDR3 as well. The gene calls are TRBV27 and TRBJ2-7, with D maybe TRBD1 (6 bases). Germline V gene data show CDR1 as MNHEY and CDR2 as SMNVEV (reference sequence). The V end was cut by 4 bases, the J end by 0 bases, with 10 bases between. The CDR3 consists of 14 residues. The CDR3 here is CASSSTGSSYEQYF. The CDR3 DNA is TGTGCCAGCAGTTCCACAGGGAGCTCCTACGAGCAGTACTTC.

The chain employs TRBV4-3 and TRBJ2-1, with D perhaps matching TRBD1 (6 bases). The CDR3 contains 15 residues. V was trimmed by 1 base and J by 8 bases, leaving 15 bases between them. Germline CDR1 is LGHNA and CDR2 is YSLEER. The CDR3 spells CASSQVTGHLDEQFF. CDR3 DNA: TGCGCCAGCAGCCAAGTAACGGGACACCTCGATGAGCAGTTCTTC.

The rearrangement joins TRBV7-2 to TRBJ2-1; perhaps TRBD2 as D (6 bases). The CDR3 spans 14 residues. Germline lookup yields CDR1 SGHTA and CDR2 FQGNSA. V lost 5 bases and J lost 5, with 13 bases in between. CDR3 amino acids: CASSPSGRNNEQFF. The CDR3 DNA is TGTGCCAGCAGCCCCTCTGGGAGGAACAATGAGCAGTTCTTC. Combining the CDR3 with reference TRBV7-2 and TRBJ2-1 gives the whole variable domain GAGVSQSPSNKVTEKGKDVELRCDPISGHTALYWYRQSLGQGLEFLIYFQGNSAPDKSGLPSDRFSAERTGGSVSTLTIQRTQQEDSAVYLCASSPSGRNNEQFFGPGTRLTVL.

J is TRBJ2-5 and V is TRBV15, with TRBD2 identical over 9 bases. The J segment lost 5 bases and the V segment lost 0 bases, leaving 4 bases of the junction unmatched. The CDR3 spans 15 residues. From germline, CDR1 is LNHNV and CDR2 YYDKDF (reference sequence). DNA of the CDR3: TGTGCCACCAGCAGAGAGGCTAGCGGGAAGGAGACCCAGTACTTC. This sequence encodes CATSREASGKETQYF.

Here the CDR3 reads CASSYGAGTGFNTEAFF. Here the CDR3 DNA reads TGTGCCAGCAGTTACGGAGCTGGGACAGGTTTTAACACTGAAGCTTTCTTT. The genes are TRBV6-2 or TRBV6-3 and TRBJ1-1, with TRBD1 identical over 8 bases. In germline, CDR1 is MNHEY, CDR2 SVGEGT. This CDR3 region has 17 residues. The V gene end was trimmed by 2 bases and the J gene end by 2 bases; junction bases not matched to a gene: 10.

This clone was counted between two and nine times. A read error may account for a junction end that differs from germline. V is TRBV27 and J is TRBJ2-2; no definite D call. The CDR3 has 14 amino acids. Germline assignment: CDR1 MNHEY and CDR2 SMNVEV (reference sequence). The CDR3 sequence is CASSLSPGTGELFF. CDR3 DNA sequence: TGTGCCAGCAGTCTATCCCCCGGCACCGGGGAGCTGTTTTTT.

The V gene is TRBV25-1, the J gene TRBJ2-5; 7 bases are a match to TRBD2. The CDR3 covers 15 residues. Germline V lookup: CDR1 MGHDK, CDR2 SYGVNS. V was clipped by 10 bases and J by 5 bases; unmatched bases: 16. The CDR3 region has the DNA TGTGCCACCAAAGACCCGGGAGGAGGGATTGAGACCCAGTACTTC. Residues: CATKDPGGGIETQYF.

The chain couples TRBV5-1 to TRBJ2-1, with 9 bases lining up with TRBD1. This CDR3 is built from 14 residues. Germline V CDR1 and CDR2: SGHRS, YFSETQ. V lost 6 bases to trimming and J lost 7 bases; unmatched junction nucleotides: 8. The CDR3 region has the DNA TGCGCCAGCATCCGGGACAGGGTGGAAAATGAGCAGTTCTTC. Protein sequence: CASIRDRVENEQFF.

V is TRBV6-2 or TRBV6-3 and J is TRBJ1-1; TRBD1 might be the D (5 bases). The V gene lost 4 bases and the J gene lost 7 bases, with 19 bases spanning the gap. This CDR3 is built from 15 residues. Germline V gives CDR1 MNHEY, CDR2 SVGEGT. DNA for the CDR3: TGTGCCAGCAGTTTCCGGGACTGGGGTGGAATTGAAGCTTTCTTT. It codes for CASSFRDWGGIEAFF.

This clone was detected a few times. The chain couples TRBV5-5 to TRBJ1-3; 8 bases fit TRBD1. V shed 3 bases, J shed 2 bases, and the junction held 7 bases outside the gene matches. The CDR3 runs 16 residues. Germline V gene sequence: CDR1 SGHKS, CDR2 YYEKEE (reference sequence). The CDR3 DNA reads TGTGCCAGCAGCTCTACAGGGGGAGTCCCTGGAAACACCATATATTTT. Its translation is CASSSTGGVPGNTIYF.

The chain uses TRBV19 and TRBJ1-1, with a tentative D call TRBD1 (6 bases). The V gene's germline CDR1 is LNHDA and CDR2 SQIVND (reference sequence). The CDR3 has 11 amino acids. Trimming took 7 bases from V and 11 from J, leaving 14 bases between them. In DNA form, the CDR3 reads TGTGCCAGTATGACACAGGGAGCGGCTTTCTTT. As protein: CASMTQGAAFF. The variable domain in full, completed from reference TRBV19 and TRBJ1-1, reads DGGITQSPKYLFRKEGQNVTLSCEQNLNHDAMYWYRQDPGQGLRLIYYSQIVNDFQKGDIAEGYSVSREKKESFPLTVTSAQKNPTAFYLCASMTQGAAFFGQGTRLTVV.

The DNA of the CDR3 is TGTGCCAGCAGTATAGGGGGCATCGGCACTGAAGCTTTCTTT. It is translated as CASSIGGIGTEAFF. V and J are TRBV28 and TRBJ1-1; 7 bases are shared with TRBD1. Germline-derived CDR1 and CDR2 are MDHEN and SYDVKM. V gave up 5 bases and J gave up 4 bases; unmatched junction bases: 7. The CDR3 extends over 14 amino acids. Together with reference TRBV28 and TRBJ1-1, the CDR3 gives the full variable domain: DVKVTQSSRYLVKRTGEKVFLECVQDMDHENMFWYRQDPGLGLRLIYFSYDVKMKEKGDIPEGYSVSREKKERFSLILESASTNQTSMYLCASSIGGIGTEAFFGQGTRLTVV.

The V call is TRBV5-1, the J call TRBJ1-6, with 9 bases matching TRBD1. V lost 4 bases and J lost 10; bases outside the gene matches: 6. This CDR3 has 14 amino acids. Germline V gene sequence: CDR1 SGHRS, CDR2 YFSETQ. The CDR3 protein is CASSGGQGLSPLHF. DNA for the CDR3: TGCGCCAGCAGCGGGGGACAGGGCTTATCACCCCTCCACTTT.

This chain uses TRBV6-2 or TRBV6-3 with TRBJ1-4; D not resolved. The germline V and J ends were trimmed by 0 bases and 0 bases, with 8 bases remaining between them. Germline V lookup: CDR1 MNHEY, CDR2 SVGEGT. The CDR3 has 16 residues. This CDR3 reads CASSYSITPTNEKLFF. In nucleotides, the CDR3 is TGTGCCAGCAGTTACTCTATAACTCCAACTAATGAAAAACTGTTTTTT.

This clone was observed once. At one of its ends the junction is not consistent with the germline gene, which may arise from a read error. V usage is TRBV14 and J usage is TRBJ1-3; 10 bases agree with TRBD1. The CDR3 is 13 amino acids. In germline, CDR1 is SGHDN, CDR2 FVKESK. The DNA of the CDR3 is TGTGCCAGCAGCCAAGAGACAGGGGGCTCCGCCATTTTT. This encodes CASSQETGGSAIF. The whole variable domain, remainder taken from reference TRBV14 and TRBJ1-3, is EAGVTQFPSHSVIEKGQTVTLRCDPISGHDNLYWYRRVMGKEIKFLLHFVKESKQDESGMPNNRFLAERTGGTYSTLKVQPAELEDSGVYFCASSQETGGSAIFGEGSWLTVV.

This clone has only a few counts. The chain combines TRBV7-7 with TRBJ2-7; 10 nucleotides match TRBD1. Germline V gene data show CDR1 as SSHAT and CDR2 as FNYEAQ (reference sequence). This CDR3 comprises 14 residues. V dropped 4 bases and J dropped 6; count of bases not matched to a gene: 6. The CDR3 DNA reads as TGTGCCAGCAGCTCAGCGACAGGGGGCTCCGAGCAGTACTTC. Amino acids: CASSSATGGSEQYF.

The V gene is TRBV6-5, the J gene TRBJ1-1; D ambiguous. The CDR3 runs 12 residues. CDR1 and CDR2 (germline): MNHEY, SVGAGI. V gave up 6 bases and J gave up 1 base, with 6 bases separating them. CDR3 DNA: TGTGCCAGCAGAGACACGAACACTGAAGCTTTCTTT. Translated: CASRDTNTEAFF.

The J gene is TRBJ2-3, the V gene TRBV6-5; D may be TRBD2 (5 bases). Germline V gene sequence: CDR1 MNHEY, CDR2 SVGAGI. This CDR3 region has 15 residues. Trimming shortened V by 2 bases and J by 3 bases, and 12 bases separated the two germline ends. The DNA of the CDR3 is TGTGCCAGCAGTTACAGCGGAGTAATGACAGATACGCAGTATTTT. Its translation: CASSYSGVMTDTQYF.

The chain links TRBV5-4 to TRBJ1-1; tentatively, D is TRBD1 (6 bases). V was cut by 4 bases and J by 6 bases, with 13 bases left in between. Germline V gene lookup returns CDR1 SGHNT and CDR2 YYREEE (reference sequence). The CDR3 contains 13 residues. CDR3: CASSPGGAPEAFF. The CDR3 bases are TGTGCCAGCAGCCCTGGGGGGGCCCCTGAAGCTTTCTTT.

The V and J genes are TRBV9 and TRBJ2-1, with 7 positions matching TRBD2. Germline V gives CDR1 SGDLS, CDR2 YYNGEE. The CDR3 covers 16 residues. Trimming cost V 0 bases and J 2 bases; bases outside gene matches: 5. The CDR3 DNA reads TGTGCCAGCAGCGTAGCTATGGCGGGGGCCTACAATGAGCAGTTCTTC. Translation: CASSVAMAGAYNEQFF.

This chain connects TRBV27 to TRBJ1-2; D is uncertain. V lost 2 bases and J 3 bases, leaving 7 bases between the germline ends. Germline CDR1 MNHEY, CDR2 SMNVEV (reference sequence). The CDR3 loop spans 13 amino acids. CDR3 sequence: CASSLREDYGYTF. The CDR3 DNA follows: TGTGCCAGCAGTTTAAGGGAGGACTATGGCTACACCTTC.

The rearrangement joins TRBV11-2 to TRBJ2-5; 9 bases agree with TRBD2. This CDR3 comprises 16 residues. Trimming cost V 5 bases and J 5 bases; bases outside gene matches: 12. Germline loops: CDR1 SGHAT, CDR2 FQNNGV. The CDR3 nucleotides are TGTGCCAGCAGCCCCAGCTTAGCGGGGGCGAGGGAGACCCAGTACTTC. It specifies CASSPSLAGARETQYF.

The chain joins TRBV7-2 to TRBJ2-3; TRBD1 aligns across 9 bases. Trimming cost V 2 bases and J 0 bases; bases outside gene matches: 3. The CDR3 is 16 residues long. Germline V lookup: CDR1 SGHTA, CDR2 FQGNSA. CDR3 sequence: CASSLMGQGSTDTQYF. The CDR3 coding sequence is TGTGCCAGCAGCTTAATGGGACAGGGCAGCACAGATACGCAGTATTTT.

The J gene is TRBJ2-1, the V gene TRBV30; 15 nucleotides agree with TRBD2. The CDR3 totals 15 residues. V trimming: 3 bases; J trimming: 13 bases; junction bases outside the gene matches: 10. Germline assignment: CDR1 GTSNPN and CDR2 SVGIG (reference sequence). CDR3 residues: CAWRGGLAGGLEQFF. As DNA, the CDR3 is TGTGCCTGGAGGGGGGGACTAGCGGGAGGACTGGAACAGTTCTTC.

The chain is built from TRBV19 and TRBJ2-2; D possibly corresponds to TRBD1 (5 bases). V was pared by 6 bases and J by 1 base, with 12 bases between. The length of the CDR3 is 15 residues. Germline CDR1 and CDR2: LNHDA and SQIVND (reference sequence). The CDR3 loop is CASRKAGQNTGELFF. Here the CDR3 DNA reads TGTGCCAGTAGGAAGGCAGGACAGAACACCGGGGAGCTGTTTTTT.

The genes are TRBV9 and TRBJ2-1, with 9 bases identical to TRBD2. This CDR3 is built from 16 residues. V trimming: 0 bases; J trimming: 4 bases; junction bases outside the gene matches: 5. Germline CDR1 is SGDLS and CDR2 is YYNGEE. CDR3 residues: CASSVEGSGGYNEQFF. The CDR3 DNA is TGTGCCAGCAGCGTAGAAGGAAGCGGGGGGTACAATGAGCAGTTCTTC.

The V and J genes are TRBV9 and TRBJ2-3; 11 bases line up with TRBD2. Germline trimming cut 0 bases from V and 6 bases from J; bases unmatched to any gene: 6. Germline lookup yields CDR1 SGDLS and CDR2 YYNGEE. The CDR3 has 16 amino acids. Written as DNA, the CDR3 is TGTGCCAGCAGCGTAGGCGAACTAGCGGGGGTTGATACGCAGTATTTT. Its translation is CASSVGELAGVDTQYF.

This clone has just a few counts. CDR3 sequence: CASSDNDRYPNTGELFF. The CDR3 nucleotides read TGTGCCAGCAGCGATAACGACAGGTACCCGAACACCGGGGAGCTGTTTTTT. The rearrangement uses TRBV7-3 and TRBJ2-2; a possible D gene is TRBD1 (6 bases). Per the germline V gene, CDR1 is SGHTA and CDR2 is FQGTGA. The CDR3 runs to 17 residues. V lost 5 bases to trimming and J lost 0 bases, with 16 bases between them.

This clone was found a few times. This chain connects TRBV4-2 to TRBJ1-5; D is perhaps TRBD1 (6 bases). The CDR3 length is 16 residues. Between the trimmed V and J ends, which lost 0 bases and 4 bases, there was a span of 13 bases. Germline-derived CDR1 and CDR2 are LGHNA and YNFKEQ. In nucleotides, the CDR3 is TGTGCCAGCAGCCAAGAGCCCGACAGGTCAAATCAGCCCCAGCATTTT. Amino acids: CASSQEPDRSNQPQHF.

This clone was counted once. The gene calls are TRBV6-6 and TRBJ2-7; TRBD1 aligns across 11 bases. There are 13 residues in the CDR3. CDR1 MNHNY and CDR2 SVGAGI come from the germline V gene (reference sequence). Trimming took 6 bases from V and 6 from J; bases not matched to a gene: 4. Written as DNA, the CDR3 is TGTGCCAGCAGCCGGGACAGGGGGTTCGAGCAGTACTTC. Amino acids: CASSRDRGFEQYF.